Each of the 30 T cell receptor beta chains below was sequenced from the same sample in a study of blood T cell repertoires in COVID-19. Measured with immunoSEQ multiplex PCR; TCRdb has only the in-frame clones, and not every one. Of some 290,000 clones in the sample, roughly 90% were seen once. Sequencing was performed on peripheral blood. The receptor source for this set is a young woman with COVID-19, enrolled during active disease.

The CDR3 sequence: CASSLEGLAAYNEQFF. The CDR3 DNA follows: TGCGCCAGCAGCTTGGAGGGACTAGCAGCTTACAATGAGCAGTTCTTC. The chain has TRBV5-1 and TRBJ2-1; the match to TRBD2 covers 9 bases. From germline, CDR1 is SGHRS and CDR2 YFSETQ. The trim removed 0 bases at V and 4 bases at J, leaving 5 bases unmatched. The CDR3 sequence is 16 residues long. The full variable domain, rest sourced from reference TRBV5-1 and TRBJ2-1, is KAGVTQTPRYLIKTRGQQVTLSCSPISGHRSVSWYQQTPGQGLQFLFEYFSETQRNKGNFPGRFSGRQFSNSRSEMNVSTLELGDSALYLCASSLEGLAAYNEQFFGPGTRLTVL.

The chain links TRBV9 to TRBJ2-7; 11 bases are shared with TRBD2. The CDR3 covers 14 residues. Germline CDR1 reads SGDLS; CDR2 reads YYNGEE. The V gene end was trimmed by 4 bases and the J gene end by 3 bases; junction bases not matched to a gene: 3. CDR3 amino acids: CASSFGTSGYEQYF. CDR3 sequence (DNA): TGTGCCAGCAGCTTCGGGACTAGCGGCTACGAGCAGTACTTC.

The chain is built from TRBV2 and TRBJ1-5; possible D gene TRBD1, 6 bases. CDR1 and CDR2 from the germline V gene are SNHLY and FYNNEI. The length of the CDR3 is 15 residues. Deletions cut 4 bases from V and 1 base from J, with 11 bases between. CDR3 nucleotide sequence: TGTGCCAGCAGTGTATGGCAGGGGAGCAATCAGCCCCAGCATTTT. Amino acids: CASSVWQGSNQPQHF.

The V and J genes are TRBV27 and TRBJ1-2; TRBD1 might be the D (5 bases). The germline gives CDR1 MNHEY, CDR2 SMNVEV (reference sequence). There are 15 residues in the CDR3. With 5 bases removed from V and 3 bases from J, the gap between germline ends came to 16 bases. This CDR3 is CASSRLWGPDYGYTF. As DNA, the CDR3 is TGTGCCAGCAGTAGGCTTTGGGGCCCTGACTATGGCTACACCTTC.

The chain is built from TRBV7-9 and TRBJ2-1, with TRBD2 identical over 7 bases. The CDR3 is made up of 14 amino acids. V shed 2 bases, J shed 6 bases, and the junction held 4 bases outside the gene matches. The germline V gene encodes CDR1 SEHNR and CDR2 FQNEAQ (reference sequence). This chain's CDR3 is CASSLKGLTNEQFF. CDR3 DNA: TGTGCCAGCAGCTTAAAGGGACTAACCAATGAGCAGTTCTTC. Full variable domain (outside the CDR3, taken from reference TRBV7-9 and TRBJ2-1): DTGVSQNPRHKITKRGQNVTFRCDPISEHNRLYWYRQTLGQGPEFLTYFQNEAQLEKSRLLSDRFSAERPKGSFSTLEIQRTEQGDSAMYLCASSLKGLTNEQFFGPGTRLTVL.

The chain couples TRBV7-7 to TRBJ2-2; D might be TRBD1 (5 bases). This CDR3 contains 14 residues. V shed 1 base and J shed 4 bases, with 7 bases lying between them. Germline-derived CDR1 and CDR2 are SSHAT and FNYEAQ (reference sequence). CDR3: CASSLGQGTGELFF. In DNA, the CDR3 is TGTGCCAGCAGCTTAGGTCAGGGCACCGGGGAGCTGTTTTTT. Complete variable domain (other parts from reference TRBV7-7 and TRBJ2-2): GAGVSQSPRYKVTKRGQDVTLRCDPISSHATLYWYQQALGQGPEFLTYFNYEAQPDKSGLPSDRFSAERPEGSISTLTIQRTEQRDSAMYRCASSLGQGTGELFFGEGSRLTVL.

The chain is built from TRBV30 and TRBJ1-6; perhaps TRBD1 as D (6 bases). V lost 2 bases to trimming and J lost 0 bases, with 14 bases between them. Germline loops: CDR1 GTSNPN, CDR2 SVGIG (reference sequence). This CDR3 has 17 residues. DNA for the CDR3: TGTGCCTGGAGTACATATAGGGGGAGCTCCTATAATTCACCCCTCCACTTT. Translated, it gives CAWSTYRGSSYNSPLHF.

The CDR3 coding sequence is TGTGCCAGTAGTCCAGACAGGGTCGTTACTGAAGCTTTCTTT. Its translation is CASSPDRVVTEAFF. This chain uses TRBV19 with TRBJ1-1, with 7 bases matching TRBD1. Germline lookup yields CDR1 LNHDA and CDR2 SQIVND (reference sequence). This CDR3 has 14 residues. The J segment lost 5 bases and the V segment lost 5 bases, leaving 8 bases of the junction unmatched.

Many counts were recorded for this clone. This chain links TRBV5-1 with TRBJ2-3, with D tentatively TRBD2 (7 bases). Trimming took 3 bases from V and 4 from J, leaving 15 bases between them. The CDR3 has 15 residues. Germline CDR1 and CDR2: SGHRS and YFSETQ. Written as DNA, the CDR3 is TGCGCCAGCAGCTCGTACAGGGAGGGTGCAGATACGCAGTATTTT. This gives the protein CASSSYREGADTQYF.

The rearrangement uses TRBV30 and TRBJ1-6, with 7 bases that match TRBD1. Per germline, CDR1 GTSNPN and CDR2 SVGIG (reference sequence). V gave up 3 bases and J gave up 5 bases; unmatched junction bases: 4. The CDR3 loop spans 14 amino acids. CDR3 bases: TGTGCCTGGAGCAATGGACAGGATAATTCACCCCTCCACTTT. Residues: CAWSNGQDNSPLHF. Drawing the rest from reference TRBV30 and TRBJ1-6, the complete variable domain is SQTIHQWPATLVQPVGSPLSLECTVEGTSNPNLYWYRQAAGRGLQLLFYSVGIGQISSEVPQNLSASRPQDRQFILSSKKLLLSDSGFYLCAWSNGQDNSPLHFGNGTRLTVT.

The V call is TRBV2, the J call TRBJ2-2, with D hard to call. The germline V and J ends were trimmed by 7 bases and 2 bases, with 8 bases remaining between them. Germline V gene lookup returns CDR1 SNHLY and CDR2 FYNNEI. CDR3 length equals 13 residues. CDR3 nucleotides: TGTGCCAGCAAGTCAGTTAACACCGGGGAGCTGTTTTTT. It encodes CASKSVNTGELFF.

The CDR3 DNA sequence: TGCGCCAGCAGCTCCCTGGGACTCGCAGGTCAGTTCTTC. Protein sequence: CASSSLGLAGQFF. The rearrangement links TRBV5-1 to TRBJ2-1, with a possible D match to TRBD2 (6 bases). V lost 3 bases and J 13 bases, leaving 17 bases between the germline ends. Germline loops: CDR1 SGHRS, CDR2 YFSETQ. The CDR3 totals 13 residues.

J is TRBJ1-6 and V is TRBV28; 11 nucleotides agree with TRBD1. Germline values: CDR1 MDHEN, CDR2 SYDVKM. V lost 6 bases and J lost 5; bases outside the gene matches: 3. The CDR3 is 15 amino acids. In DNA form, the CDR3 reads TGTGCCAGCAGCCTGGGACAGGGGGATAATTCACCCCTCCACTTT. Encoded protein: CASSLGQGDNSPLHF.

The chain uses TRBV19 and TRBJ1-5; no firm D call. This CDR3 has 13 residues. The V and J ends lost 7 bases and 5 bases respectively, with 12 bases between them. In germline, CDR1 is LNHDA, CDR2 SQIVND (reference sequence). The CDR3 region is CASTATDYQPQHF. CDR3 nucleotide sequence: TGTGCCAGTACCGCAACCGACTATCAGCCCCAGCATTTT.

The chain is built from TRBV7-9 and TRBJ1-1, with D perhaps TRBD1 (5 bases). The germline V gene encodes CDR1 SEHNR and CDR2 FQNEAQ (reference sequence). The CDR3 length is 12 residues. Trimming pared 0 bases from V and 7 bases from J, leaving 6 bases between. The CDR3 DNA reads TGTGCCAGCAGCTTAGCGACAGATGAAGCTTTCTTT. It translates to CASSLATDEAFF.

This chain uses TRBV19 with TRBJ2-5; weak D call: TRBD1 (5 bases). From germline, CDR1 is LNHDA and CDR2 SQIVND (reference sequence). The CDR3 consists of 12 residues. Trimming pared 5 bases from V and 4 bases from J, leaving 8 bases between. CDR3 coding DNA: TGTGCCAGTAGTTACCAGGGAGAGACCCAGTACTTC. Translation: CASSYQGETQYF.

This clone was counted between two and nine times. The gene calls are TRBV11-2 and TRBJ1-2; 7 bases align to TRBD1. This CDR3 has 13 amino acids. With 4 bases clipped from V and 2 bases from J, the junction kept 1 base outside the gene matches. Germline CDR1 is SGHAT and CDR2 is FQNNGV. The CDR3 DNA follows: TGTGCCAGCAGCTCGGGACAGAACTATGGCTACACCTTC. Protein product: CASSSGQNYGYTF.

CDR3 bases: TGTGCCAGCAGCACTAGCGTCTCCTACGAGCAGTACTTC. It yields the protein CASSTSVSYEQYF. This rearrangement joins TRBV6-5 to TRBJ2-7; 7 bases line up with TRBD2. CDR3 length: 13 residues. Germline trimming cut 6 bases from V and 0 bases from J; bases unmatched to any gene: 2. Germline V gene lookup returns CDR1 MNHEY and CDR2 SVGAGI.

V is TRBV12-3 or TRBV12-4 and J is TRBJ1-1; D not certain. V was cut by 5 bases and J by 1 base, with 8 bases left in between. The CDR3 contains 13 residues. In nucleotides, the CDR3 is TGTGCCAGCAGTGCGGGCAAGAACACTGAAGCTTTCTTT. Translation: CASSAGKNTEAFF.

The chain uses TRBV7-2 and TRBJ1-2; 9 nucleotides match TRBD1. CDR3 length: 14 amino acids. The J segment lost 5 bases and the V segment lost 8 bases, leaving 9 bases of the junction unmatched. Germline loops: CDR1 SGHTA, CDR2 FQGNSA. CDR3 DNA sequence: TGTGCCAGCGGACAAAACAGGGGGCTTTATGGCTACACCTTC. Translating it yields CASGQNRGLYGYTF. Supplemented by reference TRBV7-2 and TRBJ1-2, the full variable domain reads GAGVSQSPSNKVTEKGKDVELRCDPISGHTALYWYRQSLGQGLEFLIYFQGNSAPDKSGLPSDRFSAERTGGSVSTLTIQRTQQEDSAVYLCASGQNRGLYGYTFGSGTRLTVV.

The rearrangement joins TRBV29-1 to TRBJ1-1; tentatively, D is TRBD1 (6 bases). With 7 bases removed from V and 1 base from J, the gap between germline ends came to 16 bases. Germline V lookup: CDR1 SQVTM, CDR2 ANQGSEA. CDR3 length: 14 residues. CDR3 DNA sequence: TGCAGCGGTGCACCGGGACACACGAACACTGAAGCTTTCTTT. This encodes CSGAPGHTNTEAFF.

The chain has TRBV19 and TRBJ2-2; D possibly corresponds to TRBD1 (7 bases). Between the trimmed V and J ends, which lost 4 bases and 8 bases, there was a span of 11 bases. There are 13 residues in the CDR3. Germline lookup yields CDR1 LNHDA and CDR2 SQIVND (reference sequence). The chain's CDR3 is CASSSRGAGELFF. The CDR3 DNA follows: TGTGCCAGTAGTAGCAGGGGGGCTGGGGAGCTGTTTTTT.

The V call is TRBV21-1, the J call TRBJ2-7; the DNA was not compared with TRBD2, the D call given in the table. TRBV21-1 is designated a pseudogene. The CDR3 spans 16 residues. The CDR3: CASSPLGGQDAYEQYF. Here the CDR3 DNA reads TGTGCCAGCAGCCCTCTCGGCGGGCAGGATGCCTACGAGCAGTACTTC.

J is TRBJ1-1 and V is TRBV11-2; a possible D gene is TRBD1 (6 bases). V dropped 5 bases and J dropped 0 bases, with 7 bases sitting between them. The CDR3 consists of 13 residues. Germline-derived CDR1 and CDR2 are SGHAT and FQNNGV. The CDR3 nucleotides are TGTGCCAGCAGCGGGGGCCTGAACACTGAAGCTTTCTTT. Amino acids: CASSGGLNTEAFF.

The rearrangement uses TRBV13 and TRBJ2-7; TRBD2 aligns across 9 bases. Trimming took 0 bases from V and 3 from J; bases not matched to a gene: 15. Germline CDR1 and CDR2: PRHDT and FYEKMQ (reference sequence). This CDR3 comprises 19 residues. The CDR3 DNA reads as TGTGCCAGCAGCTTAGGCCCGCCGGGTAGCGGGAGACGACACTACGAGCAGTACTTC. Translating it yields CASSLGPPGSGRRHYEQYF.

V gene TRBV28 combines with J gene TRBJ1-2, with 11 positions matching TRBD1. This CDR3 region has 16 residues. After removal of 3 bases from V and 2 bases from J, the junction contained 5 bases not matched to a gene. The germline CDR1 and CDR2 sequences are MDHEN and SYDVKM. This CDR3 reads CASSLGQGVRNYGYTF. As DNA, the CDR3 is TGTGCCAGCAGTTTGGGACAGGGGGTAAGGAACTATGGCTACACCTTC.

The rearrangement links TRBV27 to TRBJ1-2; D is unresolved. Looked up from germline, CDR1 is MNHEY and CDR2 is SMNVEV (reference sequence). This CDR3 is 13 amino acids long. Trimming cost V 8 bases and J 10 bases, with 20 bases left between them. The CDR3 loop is CASGLRMRVNYTF. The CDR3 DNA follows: TGTGCCAGCGGCCTGAGGATGAGGGTAAACTACACCTTC.

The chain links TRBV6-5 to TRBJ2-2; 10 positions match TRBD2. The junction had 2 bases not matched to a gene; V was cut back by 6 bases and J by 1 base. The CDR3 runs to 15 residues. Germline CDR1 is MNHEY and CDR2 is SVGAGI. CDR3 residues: CASRRLAGNTGELFF. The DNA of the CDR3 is TGTGCCAGCAGGCGACTAGCGGGGAACACCGGGGAGCTGTTTTTT.

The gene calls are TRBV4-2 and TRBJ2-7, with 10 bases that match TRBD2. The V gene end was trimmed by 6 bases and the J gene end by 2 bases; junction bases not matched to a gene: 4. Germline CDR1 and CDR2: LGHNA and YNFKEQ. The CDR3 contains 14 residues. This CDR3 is CASRPLAGAYEQYF. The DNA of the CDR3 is TGTGCCAGCAGGCCTCTAGCGGGAGCCTACGAGCAGTACTTC.

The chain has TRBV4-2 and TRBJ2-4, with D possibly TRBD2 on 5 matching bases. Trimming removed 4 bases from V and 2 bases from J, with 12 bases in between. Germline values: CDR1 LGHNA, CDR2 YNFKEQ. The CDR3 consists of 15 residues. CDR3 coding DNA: TGTGCCAGCAGCCGATTAGGAGGACCCAAAAACATTCAGTACTTC. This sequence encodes CASSRLGGPKNIQYF.